This T cell receptor beta chain was found in a study of blood T cell repertoires in COVID-19. Whole-study context: In each case, the material was cDNA or gDNA derived from T cells, B-cell-depleted T cells, or PBMCs.

Profiling relied on immunoSEQ multiplex PCR, and the TCRdb table lists in-frame clones only, not all of them. The table lists under 65,000 clones, about 91% of them singletons. The sequence was collected from a man aged 50 to 60 with acute or convalescent COVID-19. Material for sequencing was peripheral blood.

CDR3 sequence reads: CAWSGQAGSSSNQPQHF. CDR3 nucleotides: TGTGCCTGGAGTGGACAGGCTGGTTCCAGTAGCAATCAGCCCCAGCATTTT. This rearrangement joins TRBV30 to TRBJ1-5; the D gene is possibly TRBD1 (6 bases). V was cut by 1 base and J by 0 bases, with 16 bases left in between. Germline CDR1 GTSNPN, CDR2 SVGIG (reference sequence). The CDR3 sequence is 17 residues long.